The 6 T cell receptor beta chains below all came from one sample that was sequenced in a study of beta chain features in type 1 diabetes. Every isolated RNA sample was fully reverse transcribed, so sequencing captured expressed TCRB transcripts. The assay was immunoSEQ multiplex PCR, and TCRdb's table has in-frame clones only and misses some. The repertoire holds around 150,000 clones, about 7% seen once, with about 1.5% in the top ten. The sample comprised central memory CD4+ T cells from blood. The receptors here all came from a woman aged 25-40 years in good health.

This sequence joins TRBV7-3 and TRBJ2-2; maybe TRBD2 (6 bases). The V gene's germline CDR1 is SGHTA and CDR2 FQGTGA. The CDR3 has 15 residues. V dropped 2 bases and J dropped 4 bases, with 11 bases sitting between them. The CDR3 region has the DNA TGTGCCAGCAGCTTATACGGGGGTACCACCGGGGAGCTGTTTTTT. As protein: CASSLYGGTTGELFF.

This chain connects TRBV7-8 to TRBJ2-7, with D possibly being TRBD1 (5 bases). The germline CDR1 and CDR2 sequences are SGHVS and FQNEAQ. The CDR3 extends over 12 amino acids. Trimming stripped 2 bases from V and 5 bases from J, with 7 bases between. The chain's CDR3 is CASSLRGNEQYF. The CDR3 region has the DNA TGTGCCAGCAGCTTAAGGGGAAACGAGCAGTACTTC.

There are a few counts of this clone. V and J are TRBV5-8 and TRBJ2-2; no reliable D call. Germline V gene lookup returns CDR1 SGHTS and CDR2 YDEGEE. Trimming took off 6 bases at V and 1 base at J, with 7 bases between the two ends. The CDR3 runs 13 residues. The CDR3 sequence is CASTRQNTGELFF. The CDR3 nucleotides read TGTGCCAGCACCCGACAGAACACCGGGGAGCTGTTTTTT.

In its sample, this clone was seen many times. The J gene is TRBJ2-1, the V gene TRBV14; TRBD2 is a possible D gene (5 bases). The CDR3 is made up of 16 amino acids. Trimming took 4 bases from V and 8 from J, leaving 21 bases between them. Germline values: CDR1 SGHDN, CDR2 FVKESK. This CDR3 reads CASSPNRALVEDEQFF. In DNA form, the CDR3 reads TGTGCCAGCAGCCCTAACCGGGCCCTGGTGGAGGATGAGCAGTTCTTC.

The V gene is TRBV6-5, the J gene TRBJ1-2; TRBD1 matches 7 bases. V lost 6 bases to trimming and J lost 4 bases; unmatched junction nucleotides: 11. The CDR3 runs 15 residues. Per germline, CDR1 MNHEY and CDR2 SVGAGI. In nucleotides, the CDR3 is TGTGCCAGCAGACGTGGACAGGAATCTATCTATGGCTACACCTTC. This gives the protein CASRRGQESIYGYTF.

This clone has more than one count but fewer than ten. The rearrangement uses TRBV7-6 and TRBJ1-4; no definite D call. V was pared by 1 base and J by 8 bases, with 8 bases between. The CDR3 is 13 residues long. The germline gives CDR1 SGHVS, CDR2 FNYEAQ. DNA of the CDR3: TGTGCCAGCAGCTTAGTAGGAGGGGAAAAACTGTTTTTT. Translating it yields CASSLVGGEKLFF.